This TCR beta chain was sequenced in a study of T cell repertoires in cytomegalovirus infection (dated by TCRdb to the late 2010s). Regarding the complete study: Recently identified HLA-C-restricted CMV epitopes, whose presentation resists viral immunomodulation, were targeted by peptide stimulations together with well-studied HLA-B-restricted epitopes. Donor HLA type was relevant to the analysis, because carriage of CMV infection together with the matching HLA type was indicated by public TCR beta signatures.

Beyond this particular receptor, the publication reports: In both this cohort and an independent roughly 360-donor cohort, the cumulative frequency of public TCR beta family members distinguished carriers of CMV infection plus the relevant HLA type. In the ex vivo response, HLA-C-restricted CMV-specific TCR beta clonotypes were dominant, and in two of eight donors the single most frequent clonotype came from this HLA-C-restricted group.

Clipping removes 0 bases from V and 7 bases from J, with 3 as the unmatched junction base count. The germline V gene provides CDR1 MNHEY and CDR2 SVGEGT. The CDR3 contains 15 residues, cysteine and phenylalanine counted. Of the read, only the CDR3 DNA is kept; its 45 bases are in frame from base 1. In light of the paper, this sample's treatment or condition label describes: in vitro stimulation with specific CMV peptide epitopes to enrich CMV-specific T cells. With regard to this clonotype: Its antigen is not yet known. Base qualities were left out, and no much larger clone turns up one base away.

The instrument was an Illumina HiSeq 1500. Starting from the raw public reads, TCRdb applied fastp trimming at Q25, assembled clones with MiXCR and retained in-frame beta chains. When rows share a CDR3 protein, they turn into one entry using the most common DNA and genes. The sample records fewer than 1,000,000 distinct CDR3 sequences, roughly a third of which are singletons. Around an eighth of the sample comes from the top ten. The sequence links TRBV6-2 or TRBV6-3 to TRBJ1-6; 7 bases in the middle match TRBD1. The receptor comes from a human donor in good health (CMV status not recorded). Some clones in this sample may be carry-over from other donors' samples. The specimen was cultured CD8+ T cells from PBMCs, collected from culture after CMV antigen stimulation. The CDR3 here reads CASSYSGTVNSPLHF. The nucleotides are TGTGCCAGCAGTTACTCCGGGACAGTGAATTCACCCCTCCACTTT.